The T cell receptor (beta chain) under discussion was sequenced for a study of cytomegalovirus exposure and HLA in healthy donors. This clone was seen only once. Vbeta (60) and Jbeta (13) primers were used in the PCR. The protocol was immunoSEQ multiplex PCR, while the TCRdb copy is restricted to in-frame clones and leaves out a portion. This sample has around 99,000 clones, with approximately 73% found just once. From germline, CDR1 is MRHNA and CDR2 SNTAGT. The CDR3 covers 16 residues. Trimming removed 0 bases at V and 0 bases at J, with 9 bases between. Sequenced sample: PBMCs. This clonotype was sampled from a man in his forties in good health and CMV-seronegative. The J gene is TRBJ1-3, the V gene TRBV6-4; unclear D gene. CDR3 coding DNA: TGTGCCAGCAGTGACTCAGACTTCAGCTCTGGAAACACCATATATTTT. Its translation: CASSDSDFSSGNTIYF.